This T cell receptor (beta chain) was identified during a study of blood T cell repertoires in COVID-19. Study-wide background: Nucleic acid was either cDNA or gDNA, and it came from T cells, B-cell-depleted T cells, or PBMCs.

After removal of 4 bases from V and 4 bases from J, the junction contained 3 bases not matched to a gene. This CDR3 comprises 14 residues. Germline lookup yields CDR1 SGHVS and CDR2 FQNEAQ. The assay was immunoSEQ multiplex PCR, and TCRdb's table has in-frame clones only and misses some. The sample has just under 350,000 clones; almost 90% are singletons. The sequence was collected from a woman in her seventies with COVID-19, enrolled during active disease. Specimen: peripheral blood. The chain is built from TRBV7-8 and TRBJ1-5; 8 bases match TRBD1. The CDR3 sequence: CASSSRQGNQPQHF. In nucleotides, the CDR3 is TGTGCCAGCAGCTCCCGACAGGGGAATCAGCCCCAGCATTTT. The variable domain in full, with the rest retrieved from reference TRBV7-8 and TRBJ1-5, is GAGVSQSPRYKVAKRGQDVALRCDPISGHVSLFWYQQALGQGPEFLTYFQNEAQLDKSGLPSDRFFAERPEGSVSTLKIQRTQQEDSAVYLCASSSRQGNQPQHFGDGTRLSIL.